The 23 T cell receptor beta chains reported below all come from one sample, sequenced in a study of cytomegalovirus exposure and HLA in healthy donors. It was with 60 Vbeta and 13 Jbeta primers that the PCR ran. Generated by immunoSEQ multiplex PCR, the TCRdb table keeps only in-frame clones and is missing some. The data hold some 65,000 clones, with 62% observed a single time. The sample consisted of PBMCs. The source is a man aged 25-40 years in good health and CMV-seronegative.

This CDR3 reads CASSEAPSGAISYEQYF. CDR3 in DNA: TGTGCCAGCAGTGAAGCGCCTAGCGGGGCGATCTCCTACGAGCAGTACTTC. V gene TRBV6-1 combines with J gene TRBJ2-7, with TRBD2 matching 9 bases. Germline V gene sequence: CDR1 MNHNS, CDR2 SASEGT. J lost 0 bases, V lost 0 bases, and 6 bases had no gene match. CDR3 length equals 17 residues.

This clone showed up just a few times. The V call is TRBV29-1, the J call TRBJ1-1; D unclear. Trimming took 2 bases from V and 8 from J, leaving 9 bases between them. The length of the CDR3 is 11 residues. CDR1 SQVTM and CDR2 ANQGSEA come from the germline V gene. The CDR3 DNA reads as TGCAGCGTTGAATGGAAGAGGGAAGCTTTCTTT. Its protein product is CSVEWKREAFF.

The chain is built from TRBV7-2 and TRBJ2-5; D unclear. Per the germline V gene, CDR1 is SGHTA and CDR2 is FQGNSA. V lost 4 bases and J 3 bases, leaving 9 bases between the germline ends. The CDR3 covers 13 residues. Here the CDR3 DNA reads TGTGCCAGCAGCTCGTGGTACAAAGAGACCCAGTACTTC. It specifies CASSSWYKETQYF.

This clone was seen a handful of times. The V gene is TRBV5-1, the J gene TRBJ2-5; 7 nucleotides agree with TRBD2. Trimming at V came to 4 bases and at J to 0 bases, leaving 9 bases not matched to a gene. This CDR3 has 16 amino acids. Germline CDR1 and CDR2: SGHRS and YFSETQ. The CDR3 region is CASSAGAGDYQETQYF. The CDR3 DNA reads as TGCGCCAGCAGCGCCGGGGCGGGGGATTACCAAGAGACCCAGTACTTC.

This sequence joins TRBV18 and TRBJ1-6, with 10 bases lining up with TRBD1. There are 14 residues in the CDR3. The junction had 5 bases not matched to a gene; V was cut back by 5 bases and J by 10 bases. Looked up from germline, CDR1 is KGHSH and CDR2 is LQKENI. CDR3 bases: TGTGCCAGCTCATCAGGACAGGGGGAATCACCCCTCCACTTT. As protein: CASSSGQGESPLHF.

The J gene is TRBJ2-7, the V gene TRBV5-4; TRBD2 matches at 9 bases. Per the germline V gene, CDR1 is SGHNT and CDR2 is YYREEE (reference sequence). The CDR3 extends over 16 amino acids. Germline trimming cut 4 bases from V and 1 base from J; bases unmatched to any gene: 9. As DNA, the CDR3 is TGTGCCAGCAGCCCTAAGACTAGCGGAGAGTCCTACGAGCAGTACTTC. Its translation: CASSPKTSGESYEQYF.

This clone has just one count. This chain joins TRBV5-1 and TRBJ2-2; D might be TRBD2 (5 bases). With 0 bases removed from V and 6 bases from J, the gap between germline ends came to 6 bases. CDR3 size: 13 residues. The germline V gene encodes CDR1 SGHRS and CDR2 YFSETQ. CDR3 nucleotides: TGCGCCAGCAGCTTGGCTAGCCCCGGGGAGCTGTTTTTT. Its translation: CASSLASPGELFF.

The rearrangement joins TRBV6-6 to TRBJ2-1, with TRBD1 as a possible D gene (6 bases). From germline, CDR1 is MNHNY and CDR2 SVGAGI (reference sequence). Trimming cost V 6 bases and J 5 bases, with 17 bases left between them. This CDR3 spans 15 amino acids. The CDR3 bases are TGTGCCAGCAGGGAGAGTACAGGGCTCAACAATGAGCAGTTCTTC. This codes for CASRESTGLNNEQFF.

The chain is built from TRBV18 and TRBJ2-3; D possibly corresponds to TRBD1 (6 bases). Germline CDR1 KGHSH, CDR2 LQKENI. CDR3 length: 15 residues. V lost 2 bases and J 3 bases, leaving 12 bases between the germline ends. The CDR3 sequence is CASSPEYRETDTQYF. The CDR3, as DNA: TGTGCCAGCTCACCAGAGTACAGGGAAACAGATACGCAGTATTTT.

Here the CDR3 DNA reads TGTGCCAGCAGTTACTTGGGCCTTCAGTTCTTC. Its protein is CASSYLGLQFF. V gene TRBV6-5 combines with J gene TRBJ2-1; D is uncertain. V lost 1 base and J lost 13, with 8 bases in between. This CDR3 has 11 amino acids. CDR1 is MNHEY, CDR2 SVGAGI, per germline.

This clone came up once. V gene TRBV18 combines with J gene TRBJ1-5; D is unresolved. Trimming pared 4 bases from V and 4 bases from J, leaving 8 bases between. The CDR3 covers 13 residues. The germline V gene encodes CDR1 KGHSH and CDR2 LQKENI. DNA of the CDR3: TGTGCCAGCTCACAAGGAGATAATCAGCCCCAGCATTTT. Residues: CASSQGDNQPQHF.

The rearrangement joins TRBV7-7 to TRBJ2-1; 9 bases agree with TRBD2. The V gene end was trimmed by 4 bases and the J gene end by 8 bases; junction bases not matched to a gene: 3. CDR1 is SSHAT and CDR2 is FNYEAQ in the germline V gene (reference sequence). This CDR3 comprises 13 residues. DNA for the CDR3: TGTGCCAGCAGCTGGGGACTAGCCGATGAGCAGTTCTTC. It translates to CASSWGLADEQFF.

The J gene is TRBJ2-7, the V gene TRBV4-2, with 10 bases fitting TRBD2. V was pared by 0 bases and J by 3 bases, with 5 bases of the junction left unmatched. CDR3 length: 16 residues. Germline V lookup: CDR1 LGHNA, CDR2 YNFKEQ. This CDR3 reads CASSQDRPSGGYEQYF. The CDR3 DNA reads as TGTGCCAGCAGCCAAGATCGGCCTAGCGGGGGCTACGAGCAGTACTTC.

This clone was detected once. J is TRBJ1-2 and V is TRBV5-1; 10 nucleotides agree with TRBD1. With 4 bases clipped from V and 4 bases from J, the junction kept 13 bases outside the gene matches. The length of the CDR3 is 17 residues. Germline lookup yields CDR1 SGHRS and CDR2 YFSETQ. In DNA form, the CDR3 reads TGCGCCAGCAGCCTGATAGGGACAGGGGTGAATAGCTATGGCTACACCTTC. Translation: CASSLIGTGVNSYGYTF.

The chain carries TRBV6-1 and TRBJ1-6; the match to TRBD1 covers 8 bases. Germline V gene sequence: CDR1 MNHNS, CDR2 SASEGT. Trimming cost V 11 bases and J 7 bases; bases outside gene matches: 4. This CDR3 has 12 amino acids. Here the CDR3 reads CALRQGNSPLHF. Written as DNA, the CDR3 is TGTGCCCTGAGACAGGGGAATTCACCCCTCCACTTT.

The chain is built from TRBV29-1 and TRBJ1-3; D possibly corresponds to TRBD1 (6 bases). V lost 6 bases and J lost 4, with 13 bases in between. The CDR3 has 13 residues. CDR1 and CDR2 (germline): SQVTM, ANQGSEA. The CDR3 loop reads CSVRQVAGNTIYF. CDR3 nucleotides: TGCAGCGTCAGACAGGTGGCGGGAAACACCATATATTTT.

The V gene is TRBV5-6, the J gene TRBJ2-7; weak D call: TRBD1 (5 bases). This CDR3 has 13 residues. Looked up from germline, CDR1 is SGHDT and CDR2 is YYEEEE. Trimming took off 0 bases at V and 1 base at J, with 5 bases between the two ends. CDR3 coding DNA: TGTGCCAGCAGCTTGGGACAGTCCTACGAGCAGTACTTC. It yields the protein CASSLGQSYEQYF.

This clone was seen only a few times. The V call is TRBV4-1, the J call TRBJ1-5, with 9 bases aligning to TRBD1. Germline V gives CDR1 MGHRA, CDR2 YSYEKL. The CDR3 has 15 residues. Losses at the gene ends were 3 bases for V and 6 bases for J; bases not matched to a gene: 6. CDR3 amino acids: CASSQEDRGRQPQHF. CDR3 DNA sequence: TGCGCCAGCAGCCAGGAGGACAGGGGACGTCAGCCCCAGCATTTT.

The chain links TRBV9 to TRBJ2-1, with TRBD2 identical over 13 bases. The CDR3 has 14 residues. J gave up 10 bases and V 0 bases, and 1 base lay outside the gene matches. Germline-derived CDR1 and CDR2 are SGDLS and YYNGEE. The CDR3 DNA is TGTGCCAGCAGCGTAGCGGGACTAGCGGGGGAGCAGTTCTTC. It specifies CASSVAGLAGEQFF.

This clone has only a few counts. This chain joins TRBV2 and TRBJ2-2; no clear D gene. This CDR3 is built from 14 residues. Germline CDR1 and CDR2: SNHLY and FYNNEI. Trimming took 7 bases from V and 1 from J, leaving 10 bases between them. CDR3 coding DNA: TGTGCCAGCATTAACGGGTTGAACACCGGGGAGCTGTTTTTT. It yields the protein CASINGLNTGELFF.

V usage is TRBV7-9 and J usage is TRBJ1-2; D is perhaps TRBD1 (6 bases). CDR3 length: 13 amino acids. The germline V and J ends were trimmed by 5 bases and 8 bases, with 15 bases remaining between them. CDR1 is SEHNR and CDR2 is FQNEAQ in the germline V gene (reference sequence). As DNA, the CDR3 is TGTGCCAGCAGCCCTAACCTACAGGGAGGCTACACCTTC. Protein product: CASSPNLQGGYTF. The complete variable domain, with remaining parts taken from reference TRBV7-9 and TRBJ1-2, reads DTGVSQNPRHKITKRGQNVTFRCDPISEHNRLYWYRQTLGQGPEFLTYFQNEAQLEKSRLLSDRFSAERPKGSFSTLEIQRTEQGDSAMYLCASSPNLQGGYTFGSGTRLTVV.

The J gene is TRBJ2-3, the V gene TRBV1; the table's D call, TRBD2, was not checked against the DNA. TRBV1 is a pseudogene locus. The length of the CDR3 is 17 residues. The DNA for the CDR3 is TGCACCAGCAGCCAAGCCAGCCCGGGGACTAGCGTCGATACGCAGTATTTT. Its translation is CTSSQASPGTSVDTQYF.

A few counts support this clone. The chain carries TRBV30 and TRBJ1-5, with 9 bases aligning to TRBD1. V shed 2 bases, J shed 1 base, and the junction held 3 bases outside the gene matches. Germline V gene lookup returns CDR1 GTSNPN and CDR2 SVGIG (reference sequence). This CDR3 has 15 residues. CDR3 nucleotides: TGTGCCTGGAGTACAGGGGGCGGAAGCAATCAGCCCCAGCATTTT. Translation: CAWSTGGGSNQPQHF.